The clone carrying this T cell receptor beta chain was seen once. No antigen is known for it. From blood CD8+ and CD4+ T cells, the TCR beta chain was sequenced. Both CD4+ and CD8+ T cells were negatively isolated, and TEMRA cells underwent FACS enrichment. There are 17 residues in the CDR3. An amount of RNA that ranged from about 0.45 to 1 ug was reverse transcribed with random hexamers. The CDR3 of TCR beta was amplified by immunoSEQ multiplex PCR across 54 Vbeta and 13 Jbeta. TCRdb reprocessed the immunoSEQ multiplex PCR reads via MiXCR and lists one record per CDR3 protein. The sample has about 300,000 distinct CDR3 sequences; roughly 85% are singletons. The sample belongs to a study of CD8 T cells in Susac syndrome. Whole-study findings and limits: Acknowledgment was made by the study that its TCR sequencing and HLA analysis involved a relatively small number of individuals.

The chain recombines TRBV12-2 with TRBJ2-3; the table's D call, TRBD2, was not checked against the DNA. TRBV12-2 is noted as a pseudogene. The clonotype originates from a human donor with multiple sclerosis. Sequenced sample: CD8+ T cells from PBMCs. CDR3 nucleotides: TGTGCAAGTCGCTTAGTGACAGTCCCATCCTCCACAGATACGCAGTATTTT. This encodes CASRLVTVPSSTDTQYF.